The table lists the clone carrying this T cell receptor beta chain with a few counts. What it binds is not known. The sample belongs to a study of regulatory T cells in long-lasting Graves disease. General observations from the study: Persistent disease favored TRBV28, TRBJ1-2 and TRBJ2-5.

Time point reported: persistent/refractory GD, antithyroid drugs over 5 years with positive TRAb. There was RNA extracted from PBMCs, and the TCR library was made from it. In Xi'an, China, an endocrinology department was the source of patients. A nine-milliliter sample of peripheral blood was drawn into EDTA tubes. Germline CDR1 MNHNS, CDR2 SASEGT. The CDR3 covers 15 residues. Trimming removed 8 bases from V and 2 bases from J, with 16 bases in between. To make TCR beta libraries, researchers used iRepertoire HTBI primers and Arm-PCR of CDR3 regions. TCRdb fed the multiplex PCR reads into MiXCR, producing one record per CDR3 protein. Of roughly 500,000 distinct CDR3 sequences in the sample, about 20% were seen once.

The chain recombines TRBV6-1 with TRBJ1-5; D is undetermined. Sample: peripheral blood mononuclear cells (PBMCs), taken when the disease was refractory, from a patient treated with antithyroid drugs. This clonotype originated in a female donor with Graves disease. Here the CDR3 DNA reads TGTGCCAGCGTGTTTAAGCTGGGGTGCAATCAGCCCCAGCATTTT. Protein: CASVFKLGCNQPQHF.